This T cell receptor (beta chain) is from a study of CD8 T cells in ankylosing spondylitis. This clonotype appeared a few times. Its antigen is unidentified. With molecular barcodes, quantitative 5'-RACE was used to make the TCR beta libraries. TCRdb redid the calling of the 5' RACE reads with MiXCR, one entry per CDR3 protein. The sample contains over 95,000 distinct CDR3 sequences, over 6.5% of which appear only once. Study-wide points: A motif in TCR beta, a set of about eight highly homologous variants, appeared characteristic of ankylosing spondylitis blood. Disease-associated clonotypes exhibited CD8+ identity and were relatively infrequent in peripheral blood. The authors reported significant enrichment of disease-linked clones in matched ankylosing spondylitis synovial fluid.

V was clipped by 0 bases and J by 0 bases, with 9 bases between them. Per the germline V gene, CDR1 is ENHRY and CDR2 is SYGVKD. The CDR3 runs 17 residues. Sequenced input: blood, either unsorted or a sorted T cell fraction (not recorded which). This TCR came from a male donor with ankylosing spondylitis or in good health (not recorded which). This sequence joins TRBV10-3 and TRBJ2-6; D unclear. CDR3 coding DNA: TGTGCCATCAGTGAGTCGCTACCGGGCTCTGGGGCCAACGTCCTGACTTTC. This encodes CAISESLPGSGANVLTF.